This TCR beta chain was captured in a study of shared clonotypes between healthy human individuals. V lost 3 bases, J lost 4 bases, and 10 bases lay in between. CDR1 and CDR2 from the germline V gene are MGHDK and SYGVNS. The CDR3 sequence is 14 residues long. The repertoire was sequenced with immunoSEQ multiplex PCR; TCRdb's copy has only in-frame clones and lacks some. The table records some 900,000 clones, approximately 76% of them present only once. Study conclusions and caveats: Several donors showed sharing of around 5.3% of naive CD4 clonotypes. Rarefaction showed sorted-subset sequencing was incomplete despite large depth.

Both subsets, CD45RA+ naive and CD45RA-negative memory, were split from the CD4+ cells. For this clone: The antigen is not known.

The chain links TRBV25-1 to TRBJ1-5, with D unclear. Input material: memory CD4+ T cells sorted from blood. As for subset: CD45RA-negative fraction. This sequence was found in a man aged 18 to 35 in good health. Here the CDR3 reads CASSDFRLNQPQHF. In DNA, the CDR3 is TGTGCCAGCAGTGATTTTCGCCTGAATCAGCCCCAGCATTTT.